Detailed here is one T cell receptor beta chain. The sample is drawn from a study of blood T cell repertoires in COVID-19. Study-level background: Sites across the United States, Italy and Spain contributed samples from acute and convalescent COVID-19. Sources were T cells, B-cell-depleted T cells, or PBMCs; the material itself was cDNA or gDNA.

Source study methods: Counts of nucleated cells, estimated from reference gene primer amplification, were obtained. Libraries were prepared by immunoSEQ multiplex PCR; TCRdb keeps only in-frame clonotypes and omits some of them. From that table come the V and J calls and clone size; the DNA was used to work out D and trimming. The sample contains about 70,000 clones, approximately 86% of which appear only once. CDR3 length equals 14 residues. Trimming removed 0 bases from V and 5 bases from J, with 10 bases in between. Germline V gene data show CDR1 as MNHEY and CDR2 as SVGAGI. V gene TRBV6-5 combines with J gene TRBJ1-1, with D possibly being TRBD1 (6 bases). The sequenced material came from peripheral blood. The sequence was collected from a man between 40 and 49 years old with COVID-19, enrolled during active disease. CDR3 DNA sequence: TGTGCCAGCAGTTACTCCGGGGGGCGGACTGAAGCTTTCTTT. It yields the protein CASSYSGGRTEAFF.